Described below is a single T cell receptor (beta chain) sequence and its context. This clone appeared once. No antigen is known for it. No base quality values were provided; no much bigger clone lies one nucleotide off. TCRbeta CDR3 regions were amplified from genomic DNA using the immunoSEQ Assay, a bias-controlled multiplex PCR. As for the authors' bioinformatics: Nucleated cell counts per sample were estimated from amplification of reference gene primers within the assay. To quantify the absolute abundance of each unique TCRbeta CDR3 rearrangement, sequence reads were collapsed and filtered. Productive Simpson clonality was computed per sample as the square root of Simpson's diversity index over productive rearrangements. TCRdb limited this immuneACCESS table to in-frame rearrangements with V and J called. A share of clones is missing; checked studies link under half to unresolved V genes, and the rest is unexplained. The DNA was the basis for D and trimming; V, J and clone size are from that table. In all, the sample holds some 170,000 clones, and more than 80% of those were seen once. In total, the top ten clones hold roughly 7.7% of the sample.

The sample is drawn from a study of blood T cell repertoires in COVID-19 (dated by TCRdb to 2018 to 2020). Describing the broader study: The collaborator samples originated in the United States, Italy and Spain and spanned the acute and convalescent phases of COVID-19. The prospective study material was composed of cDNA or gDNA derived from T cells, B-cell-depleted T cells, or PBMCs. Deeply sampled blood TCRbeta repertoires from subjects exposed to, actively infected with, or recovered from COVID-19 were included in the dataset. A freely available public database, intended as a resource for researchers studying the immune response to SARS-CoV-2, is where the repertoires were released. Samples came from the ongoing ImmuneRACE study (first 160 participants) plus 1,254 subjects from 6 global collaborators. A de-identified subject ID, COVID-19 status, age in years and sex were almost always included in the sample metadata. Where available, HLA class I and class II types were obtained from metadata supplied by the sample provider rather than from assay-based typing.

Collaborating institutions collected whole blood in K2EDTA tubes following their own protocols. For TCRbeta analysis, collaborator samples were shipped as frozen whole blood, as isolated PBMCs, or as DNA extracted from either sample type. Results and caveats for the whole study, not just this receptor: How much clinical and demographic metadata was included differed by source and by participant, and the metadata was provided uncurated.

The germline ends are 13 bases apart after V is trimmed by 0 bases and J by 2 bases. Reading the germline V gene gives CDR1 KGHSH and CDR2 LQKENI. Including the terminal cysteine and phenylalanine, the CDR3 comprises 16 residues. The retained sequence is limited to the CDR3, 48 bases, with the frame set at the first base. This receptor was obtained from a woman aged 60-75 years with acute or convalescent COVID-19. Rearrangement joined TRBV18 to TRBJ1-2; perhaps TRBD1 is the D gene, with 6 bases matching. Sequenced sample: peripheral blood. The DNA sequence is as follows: TGTGCCAGCTCACCACCGAGGGGGGGACTAAACTATGGCTACACCTTC. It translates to CASSPPRGGLNYGYTF.